The next 9 T cell receptor beta chains were all read from a single sample in a study of blood T cell repertoires in COVID-19. Using immunoSEQ multiplex PCR, the repertoire was profiled, and TCRdb retains in-frame clones only, with some absent. The profile shows about 55,000 clones, 82% of them singletons. Input material: peripheral blood. These receptors originate from a human donor in a cohort sampled during active or convalescent COVID-19.

The CDR3 protein is CASSQDRTGDYGYTF. CDR3 DNA sequence: TGTGCCAGCAGCCAAGATAGGACAGGGGACTATGGCTACACCTTC. The chain joins TRBV4-2 to TRBJ1-2; 9 bases align to TRBD1. The V segment lost 0 bases and the J segment 3 bases; nucleotides outside the gene matches: 2. This CDR3 comprises 15 residues. Germline V gene sequence: CDR1 LGHNA, CDR2 YNFKEQ.

The chain links TRBV12-3 or TRBV12-4 to TRBJ2-7, with TRBD2 matching over 10 bases. Losses at the gene ends were 6 bases for V and 3 bases for J; bases not matched to a gene: 2. CDR3 length: 13 residues. This CDR3 reads CASSWTSGYEQYF. The CDR3, as DNA: TGTGCCAGCAGCTGGACTAGCGGCTACGAGCAGTACTTC.

The chain joins TRBV19 to TRBJ2-5; TRBD1 aligns across 9 bases. Germline CDR1 LNHDA, CDR2 SQIVND (reference sequence). The CDR3 extends over 13 amino acids. V dropped 5 bases and J dropped 5; count of bases not matched to a gene: 3. In DNA, the CDR3 is TGTGCCAGTAGTCAAGACAGGGGGGAGACCCAGTACTTC. Its translation: CASSQDRGETQYF. Drawing the rest from reference TRBV19 and TRBJ2-5, the complete variable domain is DGGITQSPKYLFRKEGQNVTLSCEQNLNHDAMYWYRQDPGQGLRLIYYSQIVNDFQKGDIAEGYSVSREKKESFPLTVTSAQKNPTAFYLCASSQDRGETQYFGPGTRLLVL.

This chain joins TRBV19 and TRBJ2-5, with D possibly TRBD1 on 5 matching bases. Trimming left V 5 bases short and J 5 bases short, with 9 bases between. The CDR3 consists of 12 residues. CDR1 and CDR2 (germline): LNHDA, SQIVND (reference sequence). Written as DNA, the CDR3 is TGTGCCAGTAGTGGGGCCTGGGAGACCCAGTACTTC. Its protein is CASSGAWETQYF.

A few counts support this clone. J is TRBJ1-2 and V is TRBV10-3; 9 bases fit TRBD1. CDR1 and CDR2 from the germline V gene are ENHRY and SYGVKD. The CDR3 covers 16 residues. V shed 0 bases, J shed 3 bases, and the junction held 5 bases outside the gene matches. The CDR3 DNA reads TGTGCCATCAGTGAGTCCGATTGGGACAGGGACTATGGCTACACCTTC. Amino acids: CAISESDWDRDYGYTF.

The chain links TRBV4-3 to TRBJ1-3; 7 bases map to TRBD1. J gave up 2 bases and V 2 bases, and 3 bases lay outside the gene matches. This CDR3 has 15 amino acids. Germline V gene lookup returns CDR1 LGHNA and CDR2 YSLEER. CDR3 sequence reads: CASSQNRGTGNTIYF. CDR3 coding DNA: TGCGCCAGCAGCCAAAACAGGGGAACTGGAAACACCATATATTTT.

The chain recombines TRBV5-6 with TRBJ2-3; tentative D call: TRBD2 (5 bases). Trimming left V 5 bases short and J 8 bases short, with 12 bases between. This CDR3 is 12 amino acids long. CDR1 SGHDT and CDR2 YYEEEE come from the germline V gene. The CDR3 spells CASSNEGGTQYF. The CDR3 DNA sequence: TGTGCCAGCAGTAACGAGGGTGGTACGCAGTATTTT.

The chain couples TRBV7-9 to TRBJ2-1, with 9 bases fitting TRBD2. This CDR3 comprises 14 residues. CDR1 SEHNR and CDR2 FQNEAQ come from the germline V gene (reference sequence). V lost 1 base to trimming and J lost 8 bases; unmatched junction nucleotides: 3. CDR3 bases: TGTGCCAGCAGCTTAGTAGCGGGGGTCCATGAGCAGTTCTTC. This translates into CASSLVAGVHEQFF.

J is TRBJ2-2 and V is TRBV15, with D perhaps matching TRBD1 (6 bases). The CDR3 runs 13 residues. Germline V lookup: CDR1 LNHNV, CDR2 YYDKDF (reference sequence). V was shortened by 5 bases and J by 4 bases, with 8 bases between the two germline ends. For the CDR3, the DNA is TGTGCCACCAGCGGACAGAGCACCGGGGAGCTGTTTTTT. Translated, it gives CATSGQSTGELFF.